This TCR beta chain emerged from a study of cytomegalovirus exposure and HLA in healthy donors. In the study overall: The early release's HLA-typed donors yielded 65 million to 85 million unique TCRs. Study results and caveats: Later on, a genetic analysis was performed. It linked a missense variant in DCLRE1C with V- and J-gene trimming of TCR beta. Being productive about 87% or about 30% of the time was typical of most TCR beta V segments in an earlier analysis.

Between the trimmed V and J ends, which lost 0 bases and 2 bases, there was a span of 7 bases. Germline loops: CDR1 MNHEY, CDR2 SVGAGI. This CDR3 contains 14 residues. This clone was detected a few times. Antigen specificity is unknown. The same CDR3 is also encoded by other DNA sequences in this sample. Researchers ran the PCR with 60 Vbeta and 13 Jbeta primers. The data were produced by immunoSEQ multiplex PCR, yet TCRdb's version contains in-frame clones alone and is incomplete. The sample carries some 90,000 clones, 78% recorded once. This TCR came from a male donor in good health and CMV-seropositive. Sequencing input: PBMCs. The chain recombines TRBV6-5 with TRBJ2-5, with D maybe TRBD2 (6 bases). In DNA form, the CDR3 reads TGTGCCAGCAGTTACTCGCGGGGACAAGAGACCCAGTACTTC. It is translated as CASSYSRGQETQYF.